One sample yielded the 29 T cell receptor beta chains listed below, sequenced in a study of blood T cell repertoires in COVID-19. Data came from immunoSEQ multiplex PCR; TCRdb stores just in-frame clones and leaves some out. The table includes 260,000 or so clones, nearly 90% detected once. Sequenced material: peripheral blood. All receptors come from a human donor in a cohort sampled during active COVID-19.

This chain joins TRBV4-3 and TRBJ2-7, with 7 bases identical to TRBD2. Germline CDR1 and CDR2: LGHNA and YSLEER. The junction had 9 bases not matched to a gene; V was cut back by 1 base and J by 0 bases. The CDR3 spans 17 residues. CDR3 sequence: CASSQGLSGVVSYEQYF. In DNA form, the CDR3 reads TGCGCCAGCAGCCAAGGCCTGAGCGGGGTCGTCTCCTACGAGCAGTACTTC.

In its sample, this clone was seen once. The chain employs TRBV5-1 and TRBJ1-1; the D gene is possibly TRBD1 (6 bases). This CDR3 contains 13 residues. Germline loops: CDR1 SGHRS, CDR2 YFSETQ. The ends were cut back, 2 bases at V and 6 bases at J, with 11 bases in the middle. The DNA for the CDR3 is TGCGCCAGCAGCTTCTTAGGGGGTCCTGAAGCTTTCTTT. Protein product: CASSFLGGPEAFF.

The chain's CDR3 is CAWSGAHAMGTSGFYNEQFF. CDR3 in DNA: TGTGCCTGGAGTGGGGCCCACGCGATGGGGACTAGCGGGTTCTACAATGAGCAGTTCTTC. The J gene is TRBJ2-1, the V gene TRBV30; 12 bases map to TRBD2. Looked up from germline, CDR1 is GTSNPN and CDR2 is SVGIG (reference sequence). The CDR3 length is 20 residues. Trimming removed 1 base from V and 3 bases from J; junction bases left unmatched: 16. Combining the CDR3 with reference TRBV30 and TRBJ2-1 gives the whole variable domain SQTIHQWPATLVQPVGSPLSLECTVEGTSNPNLYWYRQAAGRGLQLLFYSVGIGQISSEVPQNLSASRPQDRQFILSSKKLLLSDSGFYLCAWSGAHAMGTSGFYNEQFFGPGTRLTVL.

V usage is TRBV6-5 and J usage is TRBJ1-6; D unresolved. This CDR3 is 15 amino acids long. The germline V gene has CDR1 MNHEY and CDR2 SVGAGI. Between the trimmed V and J ends, which lost 6 bases and 0 bases, there was a span of 9 bases. In DNA form, the CDR3 reads TGTGCCAGCAGAGAGCCTGGCTCCTATAATTCACCCCTCCACTTT. This codes for CASREPGSYNSPLHF.

The V gene is TRBV19, the J gene TRBJ1-4; D uncertain. Germline lookup yields CDR1 LNHDA and CDR2 SQIVND (reference sequence). CDR3 length: 13 amino acids. V was trimmed by 9 bases and J by 4 bases, leaving 12 bases between them. CDR3 in DNA: TGTGCCAGCGGGAGGGAGATTAATGAAAAACTGTTTTTT. It translates to CASGREINEKLFF.

V gene TRBV7-2 combines with J gene TRBJ2-7; no clear D. The CDR3 covers 15 residues. Germline lookup yields CDR1 SGHTA and CDR2 FQGNSA. Trimming took 1 base from V and 2 from J, leaving 12 bases between them. This CDR3 is CASSLGAGTAYEQYF. The CDR3 bases are TGTGCCAGCAGCTTAGGGGCAGGAACTGCCTACGAGCAGTACTTC.

The V call is TRBV29-1, the J call TRBJ1-2; 7 nucleotides agree with TRBD1. The J segment lost 8 bases and the V segment lost 7 bases, leaving 13 bases of the junction unmatched. Germline assignment: CDR1 SQVTM and CDR2 ANQGSEA. The length of the CDR3 is 13 residues. Here the CDR3 DNA reads TGCAGCGCCGACCGAACAGGGGTGGGAGGCTACACCTTC. Protein product: CSADRTGVGGYTF.

The chain joins TRBV3-1 (or the pseudogene TRBV3-2) to TRBJ2-4; 9 nucleotides match TRBD2. The CDR3 extends over 14 amino acids. Germline loops: CDR1 LGHDT, CDR2 YNNKEL (reference sequence). Trimming at V came to 4 bases and at J to 9 bases, leaving 7 bases not matched to a gene. DNA for the CDR3: TGTGCCAGCAGCCCTTCTAGCGGGGCGAGCATTCAGTACTTC. It is translated as CASSPSSGASIQYF.

V gene TRBV9 combines with J gene TRBJ2-5; TRBD2 matches at 12 bases. This CDR3 has 17 residues. With V trimmed by 3 bases and J by 3 bases, 9 bases remained unmatched. CDR1 is SGDLS, CDR2 YYNGEE, per germline. In DNA, the CDR3 is TGTGCCAGCAGCGCCCCGAGACTAGCGGGAGTAGAAGAGACCCAGTACTTC. It codes for CASSAPRLAGVEETQYF.

The chain recombines TRBV4-2 with TRBJ1-5, with 7 positions matching TRBD1. The ends lost 3 bases at V and 2 bases at J; junction bases unmatched: 10. The CDR3 totals 17 residues. Per the germline V gene, CDR1 is LGHNA and CDR2 is YNFKEQ. The CDR3 is CASSQEGLGTGNQPQHF. CDR3 coding DNA: TGTGCCAGCAGCCAGGAGGGACTTGGGACAGGCAATCAGCCCCAGCATTTT.

This chain uses TRBV27 with TRBJ1-6; 9 bases map to TRBD1. Germline V gives CDR1 MNHEY, CDR2 SMNVEV (reference sequence). CDR3 size: 19 residues. The V and J ends lost 3 bases and 4 bases, in that order; junction bases with no gene match: 13. The CDR3 is CASSFGVYHGQGYNSPLHF. CDR3 nucleotide sequence: TGTGCCAGCAGTTTCGGGGTGTATCATGGACAGGGGTATAATTCACCCCTCCACTTT.

V usage is TRBV5-6 and J usage is TRBJ2-7; 8 positions match TRBD2. V dropped 4 bases and J dropped 9; count of bases not matched to a gene: 9. CDR1 is SGHDT, CDR2 YYEEEE, per germline. There are 13 residues in the CDR3. CDR3 sequence: CASSAVAGWRQYF. The CDR3 coding sequence is TGTGCCAGCAGCGCAGTAGCGGGGTGGAGGCAGTACTTC. Full variable domain (remainder filled in from reference TRBV5-6 and TRBJ2-7): DAGVTQSPTHLIKTRGQQVTLRCSPKSGHDTVSWYQQALGQGPQFIFQYYEEEERQRGNFPDRFSGHQFPNYSSELNVNALLLGDSALYLCASSAVAGWRQYFGPGTRLTVT.

The chain couples TRBV23-1 to TRBJ1-4; D is possibly TRBD1 (5 bases). TRBV23-1 counts as an open reading frame of uncertain function. CDR3 length equals 18 residues. V was cut by 0 bases and J by 0 bases, with 14 bases left in between. The CDR3 region has the DNA TGCGCCAGCAGTCAATCCAGACAGAGACATGCAACTAATGAAAAACTGTTTTTT. The encoded protein is CASSQSRQRHATNEKLFF.

The chain joins TRBV5-4 to TRBJ2-7; D may be TRBD1 (6 bases). The CDR3 totals 14 residues. The V and J ends lost 4 bases and 2 bases respectively, with 13 bases between them. Germline values: CDR1 SGHNT, CDR2 YYREEE (reference sequence). The CDR3: CASSRRDIPYEQYF. The CDR3 nucleotides read TGTGCCAGCAGCCGACGGGACATTCCCTACGAGCAGTACTTC.

The chain has TRBV11-2 and TRBJ2-7; D perhaps matches TRBD2 (6 bases). From germline, CDR1 is SGHAT and CDR2 FQNNGV. This CDR3 is 17 amino acids long. V lost 1 base and J lost 3, with 19 bases in between. This chain's CDR3 is CASSLGDASHGGYEQYF. CDR3 nucleotides: TGTGCCAGCAGCTTAGGAGATGCGTCGCACGGGGGCTACGAGCAGTACTTC. The whole variable domain, remainder taken from reference TRBV11-2 and TRBJ2-7, is EAGVAQSPRYKIIEKRQSVAFWCNPISGHATLYWYQQILGQGPKLLIQFQNNGVVDDSQLPKDRFSAERLKGVDSTLKIQPAKLEDSAVYLCASSLGDASHGGYEQYFGPGTRLTVT.

This chain uses TRBV29-1 with TRBJ2-7; 7 bases line up with TRBD1. The CDR3 covers 13 residues. Germline V gene lookup returns CDR1 SQVTM and CDR2 ANQGSEA. The V gene end was trimmed by 7 bases and the J gene end by 0 bases; junction bases not matched to a gene: 6. CDR3 bases: TGCAGCGCCAGGGGGTATCTCTCCTACGAGCAGTACTTC. Translated, it gives CSARGYLSYEQYF.

The V and J genes are TRBV27 and TRBJ2-6, with 7 bases identical to TRBD2. The V and J ends lost 6 bases and 9 bases, in that order; junction bases with no gene match: 2. Germline CDR1 MNHEY, CDR2 SMNVEV (reference sequence). This CDR3 has 12 residues. The CDR3 region is CASRTGGNVLTF. DNA of the CDR3: TGTGCCAGCAGGACGGGAGGCAACGTCCTGACTTTC.

This clone was counted a few times. The chain employs TRBV3-1 (or the pseudogene TRBV3-2) and TRBJ2-7; TRBD2 agrees at 16 bases. The CDR3 contains 17 residues. Germline loops: CDR1 LGHDT, CDR2 YNNKEL (reference sequence). J lost 1 base, V lost 10 bases, and 10 bases had no gene match. This CDR3 is CAKTPGTSGRASYEQYF. The CDR3 DNA is TGTGCCAAAACCCCCGGGACTAGCGGGAGGGCGTCCTACGAGCAGTACTTC.

In its sample, this clone was seen a few times. The chain employs TRBV6-1 and TRBJ1-2; D possibly corresponds to TRBD1 (5 bases). Germline CDR1 MNHNS, CDR2 SASEGT. V lost 1 base, J lost 8 bases, and 14 bases lay in between. The CDR3 contains 14 residues. CDR3 loop: CASSEGRGVGGYTF. For the CDR3, the DNA is TGTGCCAGCAGTGAAGGACGGGGGGTAGGAGGCTACACCTTC.

J is TRBJ2-6 and V is TRBV6-6; D may be TRBD2 (7 bases). The CDR3 is 16 residues long. Germline V gene lookup returns CDR1 MNHNY and CDR2 SVGAGI (reference sequence). Deletions cut 2 bases from V and 4 bases from J, with 12 bases between. DNA for the CDR3: TGTGCCAGCAGTTACAGTGGGGGGGCCGGGGCCAACGTCCTGACTTTC. Residues: CASSYSGGAGANVLTF.

This clone showed up just a few times. The chain is built from TRBV6-2 or TRBV6-3 and TRBJ1-2; D ambiguous. The CDR3 totals 12 residues. Trimming took 2 bases from V and 8 from J, leaving 9 bases between them. Germline V CDR1 and CDR2: MNHEY, SVGEGT. CDR3 region: CASSYRGNGYTF. In DNA form, the CDR3 reads TGTGCCAGCAGTTACAGAGGGAACGGCTACACCTTC.

The V call is TRBV12-3 or TRBV12-4, the J call TRBJ2-2; TRBD2 agrees at 8 bases. This CDR3 has 13 amino acids. CDR3 DNA sequence: TGTGCGGGGGCGGGGACTAGAGTCGGGGAGCTGTTTTTT. This gives the protein CAGAGTRVGELFF.

The chain joins TRBV28 to TRBJ1-2; 7 positions agree with TRBD1. Germline CDR1 and CDR2: MDHEN and SYDVKM. Trimming cost V 8 bases and J 8 bases; bases outside gene matches: 11. The CDR3 is made up of 13 amino acids. The CDR3 loop reads CASERQGVGGYTF. CDR3 nucleotides: TGTGCCAGCGAGCGACAGGGAGTTGGAGGCTACACCTTC.

This clone was picked up a small number of times. The J gene is TRBJ2-1, the V gene TRBV7-2; D is possibly TRBD1 (6 bases). The V gene's germline CDR1 is SGHTA and CDR2 FQGNSA. Trimming pared 1 base from V and 8 bases from J, leaving 9 bases between. The CDR3 loop spans 13 amino acids. CDR3 bases: TGTGCCAGCAGCTTAGTGAAGGGGGATGAGCAGTTCTTC. Translated: CASSLVKGDEQFF.

The chain employs TRBV9 and TRBJ2-2, with TRBD2 matching 7 bases. CDR3 length equals 18 residues. CDR1 and CDR2 (germline): SGDLS, YYNGEE. Trimming took 6 bases from V and 3 from J; bases not matched to a gene: 17. CDR3 bases: TGTGCCAGCACCGAAAAAAGAAGCGGGGTTTTGGACACCGGGGAGCTGTTTTTT. Its translation is CASTEKRSGVLDTGELFF.

This rearrangement joins TRBV5-1 to TRBJ2-7; 13 bases map to TRBD2. Germline V gene data show CDR1 as SGHRS and CDR2 as YFSETQ. The CDR3 loop spans 17 amino acids. V shed 0 bases, J shed 3 bases, and the junction held 6 bases outside the gene matches. As DNA, the CDR3 is TGCGCCAGCAGCTTGGGTTGGACTAGCGGGGGAGTCTACGAGCAGTACTTC. As protein: CASSLGWTSGGVYEQYF.

The chain combines TRBV6-6 with TRBJ2-5, with a possible D match to TRBD2 (7 bases). CDR3 length: 14 residues. The germline V gene encodes CDR1 MNHNY and CDR2 SVGAGI (reference sequence). V was trimmed by 7 bases and J by 5 bases, leaving 17 bases between them. The CDR3 loop is CASTEGGPRETQYF. The CDR3 coding sequence is TGTGCCAGCACCGAGGGGGGGCCTAGGGAGACCCAGTACTTC.

The genes are TRBV10-3 and TRBJ2-7, with 10 bases lining up with TRBD1. The CDR3 runs 15 residues. V shed 3 bases, J shed 3 bases, and the junction held 5 bases outside the gene matches. Germline V lookup: CDR1 ENHRY, CDR2 SYGVKD. CDR3 in amino acids: CAISEGTGEIYEQYF. The CDR3 DNA is TGTGCCATCAGTGAAGGGACAGGGGAGATCTACGAGCAGTACTTC.

CDR3 loop: CASDLGLLNTEAFF. CDR3 DNA sequence: TGTGCCAGCGACTTAGGACTCTTGAACACTGAAGCTTTCTTT. The V gene is TRBV7-2, the J gene TRBJ1-1; D unresolved. Per germline, CDR1 SGHTA and CDR2 FQGNSA. The CDR3 runs to 14 residues. V lost 8 bases and J lost 0, with 13 bases in between. Combining the CDR3 with reference TRBV7-2 and TRBJ1-1 gives the whole variable domain GAGVSQSPSNKVTEKGKDVELRCDPISGHTALYWYRQSLGQGLEFLIYFQGNSAPDKSGLPSDRFSAERTGGSVSTLTIQRTQQEDSAVYLCASDLGLLNTEAFFGQGTRLTVV.